This paragraph covers one T cell receptor beta chain sequence. Its antigen is unidentified. An expansion of CD8+CD57+ cells by flow cytometry had been shown in patients chosen for sequencing. Severe acquired aplastic anemia was the diagnosis recorded for all patients. This sample stems from a study of CD8+CD57+ T cells in acquired aplastic anemia. Study-wide findings and caveats: Almost 30 shared CD8+ CDR3s appeared highly expressed within patients' immunodominant clones.

Trimming pared 3 bases from V and 3 bases from J, leaving 17 bases between. Germline CDR1 and CDR2: SGHAT and FQDESV (reference sequence). CDR3 length equals 16 residues. Genomic DNA provided the template from which TCR beta VDJ and CDR3 profiles were obtained. MiXCR was run by TCRdb on the reads, yielding one entry per CDR3 protein. This table has 180,000 or so distinct CDR3 sequences, around 48% appearing once. Sequenced material: sorted CD4+, CD8+, or CD8+CD57+ T cells (not recorded which) from PBMCs. The gene calls are TRBV11-1 and TRBJ1-2; D gene ambiguous. The receptor was isolated from a human donor with aplastic anemia. The CDR3 nucleotides read TGTGCCAGCAGCTTTTCGGCTATCCTTGGGGACTATGGCTACACCTTC. It is translated as CASSFSAILGDYGYTF.